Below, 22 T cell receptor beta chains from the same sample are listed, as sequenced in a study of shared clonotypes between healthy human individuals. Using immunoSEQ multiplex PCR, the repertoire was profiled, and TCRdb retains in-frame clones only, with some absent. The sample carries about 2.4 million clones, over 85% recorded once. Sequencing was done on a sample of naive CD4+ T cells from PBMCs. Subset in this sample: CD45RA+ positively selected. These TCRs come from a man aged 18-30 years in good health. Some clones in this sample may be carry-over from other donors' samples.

The CDR3 DNA is TGTGCCAGTAGTATCCGGGACAGGGTAGCCTACGAGCAGTACTTC. Encoded protein: CASSIRDRVAYEQYF. The J gene is TRBJ2-7, the V gene TRBV19; 9 bases line up with TRBD1. Germline assignment: CDR1 LNHDA and CDR2 SQIVND (reference sequence). The ends lost 3 bases at V and 2 bases at J; junction bases unmatched: 5. The CDR3 extends over 15 amino acids.

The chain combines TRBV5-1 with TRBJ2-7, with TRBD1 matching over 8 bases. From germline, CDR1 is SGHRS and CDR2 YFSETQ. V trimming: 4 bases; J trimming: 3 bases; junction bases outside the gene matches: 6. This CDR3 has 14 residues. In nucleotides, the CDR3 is TGCGCCAGCAGCCCTCGACAGGGGAACTACGAGCAGTACTTC. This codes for CASSPRQGNYEQYF.

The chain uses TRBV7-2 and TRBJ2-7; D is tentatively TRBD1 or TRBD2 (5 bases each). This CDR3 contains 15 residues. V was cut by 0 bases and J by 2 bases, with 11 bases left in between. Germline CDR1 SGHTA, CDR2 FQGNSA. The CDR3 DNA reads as TGTGCCAGCAGCTTAGCGCCCGGGACCACCTACGAGCAGTACTTC. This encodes CASSLAPGTTYEQYF. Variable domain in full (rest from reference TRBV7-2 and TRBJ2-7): GAGVSQSPSNKVTEKGKDVELRCDPISGHTALYWYRQSLGQGLEFLIYFQGNSAPDKSGLPSDRFSAERTGGSVSTLTIQRTQQEDSAVYLCASSLAPGTTYEQYFGPGTRLTVT.

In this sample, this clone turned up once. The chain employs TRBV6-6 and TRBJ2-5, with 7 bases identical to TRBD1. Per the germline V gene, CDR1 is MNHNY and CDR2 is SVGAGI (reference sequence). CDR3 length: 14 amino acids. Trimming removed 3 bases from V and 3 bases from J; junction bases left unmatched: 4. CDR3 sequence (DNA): TGTGCCAGCAGTTATTGGACAGGCAAAGAGACCCAGTACTTC. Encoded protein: CASSYWTGKETQYF.

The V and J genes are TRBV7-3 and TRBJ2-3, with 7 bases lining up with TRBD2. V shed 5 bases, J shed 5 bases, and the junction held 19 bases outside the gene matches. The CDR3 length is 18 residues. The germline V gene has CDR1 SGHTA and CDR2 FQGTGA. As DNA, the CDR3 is TGTGCCAGCAGCGACTTGACCGTTGCGGCGGGAGTGGGAGATACGCAGTATTTT. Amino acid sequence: CASSDLTVAAGVGDTQYF.

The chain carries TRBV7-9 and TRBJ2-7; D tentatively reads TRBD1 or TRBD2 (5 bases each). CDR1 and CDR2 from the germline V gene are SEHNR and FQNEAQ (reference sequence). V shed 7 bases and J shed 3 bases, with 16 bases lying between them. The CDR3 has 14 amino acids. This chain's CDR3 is CASTISRGSYEQYF. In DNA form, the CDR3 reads TGTGCCAGCACCATCTCCCGGGGCAGCTACGAGCAGTACTTC.

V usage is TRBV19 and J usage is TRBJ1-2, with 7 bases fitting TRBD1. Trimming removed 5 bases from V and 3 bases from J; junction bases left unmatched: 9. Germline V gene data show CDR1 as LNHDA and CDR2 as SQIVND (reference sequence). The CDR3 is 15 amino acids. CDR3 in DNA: TGTGCCAGTAGTGAAACCGGGACAGCATACTATGGCTACACCTTC. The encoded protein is CASSETGTAYYGYTF.

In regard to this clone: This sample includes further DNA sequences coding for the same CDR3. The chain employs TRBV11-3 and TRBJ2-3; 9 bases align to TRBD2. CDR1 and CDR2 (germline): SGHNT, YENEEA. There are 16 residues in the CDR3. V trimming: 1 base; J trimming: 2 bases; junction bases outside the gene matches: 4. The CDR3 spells CASSLGLAGSTDTQYF. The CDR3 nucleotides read TGTGCCAGCAGCTTAGGCCTAGCGGGATCCACAGATACGCAGTATTTT.

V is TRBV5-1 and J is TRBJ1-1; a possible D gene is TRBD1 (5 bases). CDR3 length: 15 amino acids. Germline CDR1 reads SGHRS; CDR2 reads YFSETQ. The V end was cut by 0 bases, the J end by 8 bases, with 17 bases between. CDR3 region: CASSLVGAGAGEAFF. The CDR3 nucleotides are TGCGCCAGCAGCTTGGTTGGGGCTGGGGCAGGGGAAGCTTTCTTT. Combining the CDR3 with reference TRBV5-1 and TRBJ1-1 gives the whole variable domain KAGVTQTPRYLIKTRGQQVTLSCSPISGHRSVSWYQQTPGQGLQFLFEYFSETQRNKGNFPGRFSGRQFSNSRSEMNVSTLELGDSALYLCASSLVGAGAGEAFFGQGTRLTVV.

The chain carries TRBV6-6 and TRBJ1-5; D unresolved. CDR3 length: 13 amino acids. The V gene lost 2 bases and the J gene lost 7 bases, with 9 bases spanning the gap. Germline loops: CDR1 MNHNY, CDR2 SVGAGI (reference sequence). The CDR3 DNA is TGTGCCAGCAGTTACACCTCGGGGCAGCCCCAGCATTTT. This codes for CASSYTSGQPQHF.

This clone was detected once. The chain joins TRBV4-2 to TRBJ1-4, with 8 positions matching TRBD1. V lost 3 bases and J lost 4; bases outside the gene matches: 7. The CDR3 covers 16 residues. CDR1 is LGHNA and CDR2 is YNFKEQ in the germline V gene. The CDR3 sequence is CASSQPGTGVNEKLFF. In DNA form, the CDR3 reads TGTGCCAGCAGCCAGCCCGGGACAGGTGTTAATGAAAAACTGTTTTTT.

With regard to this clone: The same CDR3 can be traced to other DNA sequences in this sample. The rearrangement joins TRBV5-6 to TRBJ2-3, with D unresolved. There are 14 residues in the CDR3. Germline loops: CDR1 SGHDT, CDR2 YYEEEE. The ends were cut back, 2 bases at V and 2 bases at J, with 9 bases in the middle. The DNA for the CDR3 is TGTGCCAGCAGCTTATCCGGGCCCACAGATACGCAGTATTTT. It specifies CASSLSGPTDTQYF. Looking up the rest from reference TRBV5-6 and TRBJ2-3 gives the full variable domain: DAGVTQSPTHLIKTRGQQVTLRCSPKSGHDTVSWYQQALGQGPQFIFQYYEEEERQRGNFPDRFSGHQFPNYSSELNVNALLLGDSALYLCASSLSGPTDTQYFGPGTRLTVL.

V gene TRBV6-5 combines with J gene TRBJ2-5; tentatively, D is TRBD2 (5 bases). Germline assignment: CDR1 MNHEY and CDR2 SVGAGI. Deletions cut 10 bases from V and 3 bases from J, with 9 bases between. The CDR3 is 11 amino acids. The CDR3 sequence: CANRGKETQYF. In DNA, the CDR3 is TGTGCCAACCGGGGAAAAGAGACCCAGTACTTC.

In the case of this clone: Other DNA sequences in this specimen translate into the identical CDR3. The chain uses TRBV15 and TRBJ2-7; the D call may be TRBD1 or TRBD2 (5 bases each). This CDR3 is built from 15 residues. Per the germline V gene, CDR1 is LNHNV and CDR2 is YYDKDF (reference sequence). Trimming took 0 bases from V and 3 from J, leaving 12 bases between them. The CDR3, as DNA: TGTGCCACCAGCAGAGATCGGGGCGGATTCTACGAGCAGTACTTC. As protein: CATSRDRGGFYEQYF.

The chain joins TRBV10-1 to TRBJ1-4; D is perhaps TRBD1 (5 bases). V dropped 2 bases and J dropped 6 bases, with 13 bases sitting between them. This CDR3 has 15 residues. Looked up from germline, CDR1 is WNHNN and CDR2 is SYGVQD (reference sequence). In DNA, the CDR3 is TGCGCCAGCAGTGAGGCTAGGAAAGGGGATGAAAAACTGTTTTTT. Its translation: CASSEARKGDEKLFF.

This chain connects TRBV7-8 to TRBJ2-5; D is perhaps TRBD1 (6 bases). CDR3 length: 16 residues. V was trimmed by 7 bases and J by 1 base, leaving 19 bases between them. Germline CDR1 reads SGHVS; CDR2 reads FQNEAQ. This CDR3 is CASNRDHRAAQETQYF. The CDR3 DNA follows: TGTGCCAGCAACCGTGACCACAGGGCGGCCCAAGAGACCCAGTACTTC.

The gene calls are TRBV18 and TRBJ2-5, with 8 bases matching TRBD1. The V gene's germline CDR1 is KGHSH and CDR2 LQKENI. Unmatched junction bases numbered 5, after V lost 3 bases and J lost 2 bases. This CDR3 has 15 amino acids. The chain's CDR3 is CASSPSRDRQETQYF. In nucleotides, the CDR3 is TGTGCCAGCTCACCTAGCCGGGACAGGCAAGAGACCCAGTACTTC.

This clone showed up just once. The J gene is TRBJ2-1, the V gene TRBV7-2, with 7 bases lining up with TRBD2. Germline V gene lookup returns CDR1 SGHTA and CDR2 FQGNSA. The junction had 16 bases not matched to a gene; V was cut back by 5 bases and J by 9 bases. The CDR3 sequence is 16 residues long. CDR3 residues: CASSIRAGVRVGEQFF. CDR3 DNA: TGTGCCAGCAGCATCCGTGCGGGAGTCAGGGTGGGTGAGCAGTTCTTC.

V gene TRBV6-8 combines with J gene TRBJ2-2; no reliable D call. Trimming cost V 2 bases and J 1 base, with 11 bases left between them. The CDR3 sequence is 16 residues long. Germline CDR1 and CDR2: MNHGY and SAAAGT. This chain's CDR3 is CASSYPATMNTGELFF. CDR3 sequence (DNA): TGTGCCAGCAGTTACCCTGCCACGATGAACACCGGGGAGCTGTTTTTT.

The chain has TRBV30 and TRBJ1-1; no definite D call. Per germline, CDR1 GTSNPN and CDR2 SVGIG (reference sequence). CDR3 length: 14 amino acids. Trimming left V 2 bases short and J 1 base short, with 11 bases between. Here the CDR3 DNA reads TGTGCCTGGAGTAAGACGGGTACGAACACTGAAGCTTTCTTT. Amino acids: CAWSKTGTNTEAFF.

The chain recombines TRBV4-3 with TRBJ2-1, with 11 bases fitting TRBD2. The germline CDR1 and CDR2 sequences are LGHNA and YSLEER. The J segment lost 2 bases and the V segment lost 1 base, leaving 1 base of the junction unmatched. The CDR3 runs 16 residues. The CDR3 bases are TGCGCCAGCAGCCAAGTAGCGGGAGGGCCCTACAATGAGCAGTTCTTC. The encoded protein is CASSQVAGGPYNEQFF.

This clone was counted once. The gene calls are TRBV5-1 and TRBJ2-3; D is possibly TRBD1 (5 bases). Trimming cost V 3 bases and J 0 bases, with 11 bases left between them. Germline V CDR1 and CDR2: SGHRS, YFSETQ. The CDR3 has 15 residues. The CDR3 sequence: CASSSQTVSTDTQYF. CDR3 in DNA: TGCGCCAGCAGCTCGCAGACAGTTAGCACAGATACGCAGTATTTT.